The T cell receptor (beta chain) under discussion was sequenced for a study of identical twins. General observations from the study: Cord blood's abundant beta clonotypes had fewer insertions, unlike memory repertoires.

TCRdb re-called the 5' RACE reads through MiXCR, storing one row per CDR3 protein. The sample lists fewer than 550,000 distinct CDR3 sequences, roughly 15% occurring once. This clonotype was seen at least ten times. Its matching antigen is unknown. The same data also contributed to another study, on yellow fever vaccine responses in identical twins.

Input material: CD4+ T cells sorted from blood. The origin of this receptor is a woman between 18 and 29 years old in good health.

The CDR3 here is CASSPSGGWSTDTQYF. The CDR3 nucleotides are TGCGCCAGCAGCCCGTCGGGAGGGTGGAGCACAGATACGCAGTATTTT. The chain is built from TRBV5-1 and TRBJ2-3; the match to TRBD2 covers 8 bases. Germline V CDR1 and CDR2: SGHRS, YFSETQ. The CDR3 runs to 16 residues. Unmatched junction bases numbered 7, after V lost 4 bases and J lost 0 bases. Looking up the rest from reference TRBV5-1 and TRBJ2-3 gives the full variable domain: KAGVTQTPRYLIKTRGQQVTLSCSPISGHRSVSWYQQTPGQGLQFLFEYFSETQRNKGNFPGRFSGRQFSNSRSEMNVSTLELGDSALYLCASSPSGGWSTDTQYFGPGTRLTVL.